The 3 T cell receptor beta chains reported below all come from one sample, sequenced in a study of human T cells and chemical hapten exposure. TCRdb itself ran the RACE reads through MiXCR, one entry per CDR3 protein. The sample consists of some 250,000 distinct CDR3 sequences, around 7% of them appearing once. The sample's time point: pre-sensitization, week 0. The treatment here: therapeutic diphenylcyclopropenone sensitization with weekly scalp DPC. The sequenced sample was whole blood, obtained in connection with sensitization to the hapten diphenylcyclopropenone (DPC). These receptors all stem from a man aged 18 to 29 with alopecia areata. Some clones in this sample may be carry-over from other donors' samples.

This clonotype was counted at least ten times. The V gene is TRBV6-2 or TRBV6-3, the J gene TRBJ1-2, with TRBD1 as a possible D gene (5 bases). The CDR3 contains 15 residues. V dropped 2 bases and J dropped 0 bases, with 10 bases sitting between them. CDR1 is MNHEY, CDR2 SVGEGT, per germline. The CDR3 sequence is CASSYHRTPNYGYTF. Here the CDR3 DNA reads TGTGCCAGCAGTTACCACAGGACACCTAACTATGGCTACACCTTC.

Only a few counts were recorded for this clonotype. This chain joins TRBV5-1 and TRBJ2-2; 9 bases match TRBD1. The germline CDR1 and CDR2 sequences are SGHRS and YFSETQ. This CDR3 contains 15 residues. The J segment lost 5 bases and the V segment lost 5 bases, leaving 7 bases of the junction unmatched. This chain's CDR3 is CASRPTGGQTGELFF. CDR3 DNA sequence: TGCGCCAGCAGACCAACAGGGGGCCAGACCGGGGAGCTGTTTTTT. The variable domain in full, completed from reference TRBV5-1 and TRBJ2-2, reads KAGVTQTPRYLIKTRGQQVTLSCSPISGHRSVSWYQQTPGQGLQFLFEYFSETQRNKGNFPGRFSGRQFSNSRSEMNVSTLELGDSALYLCASRPTGGQTGELFFGEGSRLTVL.

The CDR3 DNA follows: TGTGCCAGCAGAGGGACGCGGACCTCCTACGAGCAGTACTTC. It is translated as CASRGTRTSYEQYF. The J gene is TRBJ2-7, the V gene TRBV28; possibly TRBD1 or TRBD2 for D (5 bases each). Trimming removed 6 bases at V and 0 bases at J, with 12 bases between. The V gene's germline CDR1 is MDHEN and CDR2 SYDVKM. This CDR3 contains 14 residues.